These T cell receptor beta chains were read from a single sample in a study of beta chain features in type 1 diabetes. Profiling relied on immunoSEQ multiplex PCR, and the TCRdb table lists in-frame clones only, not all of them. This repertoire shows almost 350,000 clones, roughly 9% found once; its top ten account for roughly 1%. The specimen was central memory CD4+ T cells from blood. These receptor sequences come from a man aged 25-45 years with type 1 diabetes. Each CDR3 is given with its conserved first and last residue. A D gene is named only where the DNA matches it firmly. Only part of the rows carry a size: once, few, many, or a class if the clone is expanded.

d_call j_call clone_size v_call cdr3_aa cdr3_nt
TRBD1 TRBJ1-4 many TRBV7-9 CASSLRTGGEKLFF TGTGCCAGCAGCTTAAGGACAGGGGGCGAAAAACTGTTTTTT
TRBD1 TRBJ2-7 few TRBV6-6 CASRAVTGGTYEQYF TGTGCCAGCAGGGCAGTGACAGGGGGGACCTACGAGCAGTACTTC
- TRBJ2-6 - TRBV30 CAWSGVLSGANVLTF TGTGCCTGGAGTGGGGTCCTCTCTGGGGCCAACGTCCTGACTTTC
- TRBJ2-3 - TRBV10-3 CATGAGGTTDTQYF TGTGCCACCGGGGCAGGCGGGACCACAGATACGCAGTATTTT
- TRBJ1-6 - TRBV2 CASSSTGTDSPLHF TGTGCCAGCAGCTCGACCGGGACGGATTCACCCCTCCACTTT
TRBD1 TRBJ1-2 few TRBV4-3 CASSQETGVGYTF TGCGCCAGCAGCCAAGAAACAGGGGTAGGCTACACCTTC
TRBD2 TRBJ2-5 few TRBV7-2 CASSLLRSGTKYF TGTGCCAGCAGCTTATTAAGAAGCGGGACCAAGTACTTC
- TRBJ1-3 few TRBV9 CASSVGTGGGNTIYF TGTGCCAGCAGCGTAGGGACCGGGGGTGGAAACACCATATATTTT
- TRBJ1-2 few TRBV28 CASSFEGHEGYTF TGTGCCAGCAGTTTCGAGGGTCACGAAGGCTACACCTTC
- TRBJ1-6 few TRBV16 CASSQLGWQNNSPLHF TGTGCCAGCAGCCAATTGGGATGGCAGAATAATTCACCCCTCCACTTT
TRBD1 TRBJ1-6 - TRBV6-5 CASSYSGQTNSPLHF TGTGCCAGCAGTTACTCGGGACAGACCAATTCACCCCTCCACTTT
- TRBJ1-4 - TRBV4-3 CASSQDRKLFF TGCGCCAGCAGCCAAGACAGAAAACTGTTTTTT
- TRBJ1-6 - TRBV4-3 CASSQGRGNSYNSPLHF TGCGCCAGCAGCCAAGGGAGGGGAAACTCCTATAATTCACCCCTCCACTTT
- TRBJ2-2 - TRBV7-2 CASSPGISNTGELFF TGTGCCAGCAGCCCGGGCATATCGAACACCGGGGAGCTGTTTTTT
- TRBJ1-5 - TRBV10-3 CASSLGASNQPQHF TGTGCCAGCAGTCTGGGGGCGAGCAATCAGCCCCAGCATTTT